The 4 T cell receptor beta chains below come from one sample, sequenced in a study of blood T cell repertoires in COVID-19. The table came from immunoSEQ multiplex PCR; TCRdb's copy has only in-frame clones and leaves some out. The sample yields about 85,000 clones, roughly 80% seen once. Sequencing was done on a sample of peripheral blood. These receptors were collected from a human donor in a cohort sampled during active COVID-19.

The chain employs TRBV12-3 or TRBV12-4 and TRBJ1-1, with a weak D call TRBD1 (5 bases). There are 10 residues in the CDR3. Trimming cost V 5 bases and J 11 bases, with 9 bases left between them. CDR3 protein: CASSRTKAFF. The DNA of the CDR3 is TGTGCCAGCAGTAGGACAAAGGCTTTCTTT.

The genes are TRBV9 and TRBJ1-1, with 7 bases matching TRBD1. V shed 3 bases and J 4 bases; nucleotides not matched to a gene: 9. The CDR3 is 15 amino acids. Germline V CDR1 and CDR2: SGDLS, YYNGEE. The DNA for the CDR3 is TGTGCCAGCAGCGGATTGACAGGGCGAGGCACTGAAGCTTTCTTT. This sequence encodes CASSGLTGRGTEAFF.

The CDR3 region has the DNA TGTGCCAGCAGCAACACCGGGGGGGCCTTTGGAAACATTCAGTACTTC. Protein product: CASSNTGGAFGNIQYF. The genes are TRBV21-1 and TRBJ2-4; the listed D gene, TRBD2, was not tested against the DNA. TRBV21-1 is reported as a pseudogene. CDR3 length: 16 amino acids.

As for this clone: A read error may account for a junction end that differs from germline. The chain uses TRBV20-1 and TRBJ1-2, with 9 positions matching TRBD1. The CDR3 sequence is 11 residues long. Germline V CDR1 and CDR2: DFQATT, SNEGSKA (reference sequence). CDR3 sequence (DNA): TGCAGTGCTCGTAGGGACAGGGCCCCATTCTTC. Translation gives CSARRDRAPFF.